The 7 T cell receptor beta chains below come from one sample, sequenced in a study of cytomegalovirus exposure and HLA in healthy donors. PCR amplification relied on 60 Vbeta primers (plus 13 Jbeta primers). Generated by immunoSEQ multiplex PCR, the TCRdb table keeps only in-frame clones and is missing some. In the table there are 95,000 to 100,000 clones, around 80% of which are singletons. Sequencing was performed on PBMCs. The receptor set was obtained from a human donor in good health.

This chain connects TRBV5-1 to TRBJ2-5, with TRBD2 matching over 8 bases. Germline loops: CDR1 SGHRS, CDR2 YFSETQ. This CDR3 is built from 18 residues. V shed 1 base and J 2 bases; nucleotides not matched to a gene: 13. The CDR3 sequence: CASSLTPPGGRTQETQYF. The CDR3 DNA sequence: TGCGCCAGCAGCTTGACTCCCCCGGGCGGGAGGACTCAAGAGACCCAGTACTTC.

The chain joins TRBV6-5 to TRBJ1-5, with D possibly being TRBD1 (5 bases). V lost 0 bases and J 1 base, leaving 10 bases between the germline ends. The CDR3 runs to 16 residues. The germline V gene encodes CDR1 MNHEY and CDR2 SVGAGI. The CDR3 region has the DNA TGTGCCAGCAGTTACTCGGGGCAAAAGAGCAATCAGCCCCAGCATTTT. The encoded protein is CASSYSGQKSNQPQHF.

The rearrangement links TRBV29-1 to TRBJ2-5; 7 positions agree with TRBD2. The CDR3 is 13 residues long. The J segment lost 1 base and the V segment lost 4 bases, leaving 3 bases of the junction unmatched. In germline, CDR1 is SQVTM, CDR2 ANQGSEA. The CDR3 here is CSVVASGQETQYF. DNA of the CDR3: TGCAGCGTTGTCGCTAGCGGCCAAGAGACCCAGTACTTC.

This clone appeared a few times. The chain is built from TRBV30 and TRBJ2-1, with D perhaps TRBD2 (5 bases). The CDR3 has 13 amino acids. V lost 5 bases, J lost 5 bases, and 13 bases lay in between. Germline lookup yields CDR1 GTSNPN and CDR2 SVGIG (reference sequence). The CDR3 coding sequence is TGTGCCTGGGACCGGGATTTCGACAATGAGCAGTTCTTC. This translates into CAWDRDFDNEQFF.

The chain employs TRBV19 and TRBJ2-1; D remains ambiguous. This CDR3 region has 15 residues. V lost 6 bases and J lost 0, with 12 bases in between. Looked up from germline, CDR1 is LNHDA and CDR2 is SQIVND (reference sequence). CDR3 bases: TGTGCCAGTAGCCCACGCTGGAGCTCCTACAATGAGCAGTTCTTC. Translation gives CASSPRWSSYNEQFF.

This chain joins TRBV21-1 and TRBJ2-1; TRBD2, the table's D call, was not compared with the DNA. TRBV21-1 is a pseudogene segment. The length of the CDR3 is 9 residues. Here the CDR3 DNA reads TGTGCTACCTACAATGAGCAGTTCTTC. It encodes CATYNEQFF.

This chain connects TRBV5-7 to TRBJ1-1, with D maybe TRBD1 (6 bases). TRBV5-7 falls under the ORF class, with uncertain function. Trimming stripped 6 bases from V and 10 bases from J, with 25 bases between. CDR3 length: 15 amino acids. CDR3 region: CASIRRGGPPWGAFF. In DNA, the CDR3 is TGTGCCAGCATCAGGAGGGGGGGGCCGCCCTGGGGAGCTTTCTTT.